The 19 T cell receptor beta chains listed next were all sequenced from one sample in a study of cytomegalovirus exposure and HLA in healthy donors. PCR primers comprised 60 Vbeta and 13 Jbeta primers. Method: immunoSEQ multiplex PCR; TCRdb's copy keeps in-frame clones and lacks some. The sample has about 150,000 clones, approximately 62% seen once. The sequencing sample was made of PBMCs. These receptors were obtained from a human donor in good health.

In this sample, this clone turned up once. The chain joins TRBV7-3 to TRBJ2-7; TRBD2 aligns across 9 bases. Germline lookup yields CDR1 SGHTA and CDR2 FQGTGA. CDR3 size: 14 residues. The V gene end was trimmed by 2 bases and the J gene end by 7 bases; junction bases not matched to a gene: 6. The CDR3 DNA sequence: TGTGCCAGCAGCTTAGCGGGAGGGCCTGGGGAGCAGTACTTC. This codes for CASSLAGGPGEQYF.

The rearrangement links TRBV6-1 to TRBJ2-5; D possibly corresponds to TRBD2 (5 bases). Matching the DNA end better, TRBJ2-7 makes the J call doubtful. Germline lookup yields CDR1 MNHNS and CDR2 SASEGT. The CDR3 length is 14 residues. The CDR3 spells CASSEAGRPLEQYF. The CDR3, as DNA: TGTGCCAGCAGTGAGGCGGGCCGCCCCCTCGAGCAGTACTTC.

The rearrangement links TRBV19 to TRBJ1-2; D is undetermined. Germline V gene data show CDR1 as LNHDA and CDR2 as SQIVND (reference sequence). V shed 0 bases and J shed 7 bases, with 3 bases lying between them. The CDR3 loop spans 11 amino acids. As DNA, the CDR3 is TGTGCCAGTAGTATAGATCTTGGCTACACCTTC. Amino acid sequence: CASSIDLGYTF.

This chain uses TRBV13 with TRBJ2-7; D possibly corresponds to TRBD1 (6 bases). The CDR3 runs to 15 residues. V shed 0 bases and J shed 0 bases, with 9 bases lying between them. The V gene's germline CDR1 is PRHDT and CDR2 FYEKMQ (reference sequence). CDR3 in DNA: TGTGCCAGCAGCTTAGGCCAGGGGAGCTCCTACGAGCAGTACTTC. This sequence encodes CASSLGQGSSYEQYF.

The chain uses TRBV28 and TRBJ2-3; D may be TRBD2 (6 bases). V dropped 2 bases and J dropped 6 bases, with 12 bases sitting between them. This CDR3 comprises 14 residues. Germline CDR1 MDHEN, CDR2 SYDVKM. For the CDR3, the DNA is TGTGCCAGCAGTTTAGGGGGGACCACGGATACGCAGTATTTT. Translating it yields CASSLGGTTDTQYF.

The V and J genes are TRBV15 and TRBJ1-5; D not certain. This CDR3 is built from 14 residues. The germline CDR1 and CDR2 sequences are LNHNV and YYDKDF (reference sequence). The V end lost 8 bases, the J end lost 2 bases, and 13 bases lay between the germline ends. DNA for the CDR3: TGTGCCACCCACCCGGGGTTTGGCAATCAGCCCCAGCATTTT. This gives the protein CATHPGFGNQPQHF. Supplemented by reference TRBV15 and TRBJ1-5, the full variable domain reads DAMVIQNPRYQVTQFGKPVTLSCSQTLNHNVMYWYQQKSSQAPKLLFHYYDKDFNNEADTPDNFQSRRPNTSFCFLDIRSPGLGDTAMYLCATHPGFGNQPQHFGDGTRLSIL.

The V and J genes are TRBV5-8 and TRBJ2-3, with no clear D. The V gene's germline CDR1 is SGHTS and CDR2 YDEGEE. The CDR3 length is 13 residues. V was cut by 3 bases and J by 2 bases, with 7 bases left in between. In nucleotides, the CDR3 is TGTGCCAGCAGCTCCCCCAACACAGATACGCAGTATTTT. This gives the protein CASSSPNTDTQYF.

This clone was seen just once. This rearrangement joins TRBV27 to TRBJ1-5, with 7 bases fitting TRBD1. CDR1 and CDR2 (germline): MNHEY, SMNVEV (reference sequence). The CDR3 is made up of 17 amino acids. Trimming took 1 base from V and 3 from J; bases not matched to a gene: 9. The CDR3 DNA reads TGTGCCAGCAGTTTATTGATGTCAGGGGGTTACAATCAGCCCCAGCATTTT. Its translation is CASSLLMSGGYNQPQHF.

The chain recombines TRBV28 with TRBJ1-2, with TRBD1 identical over 7 bases. V dropped 3 bases and J dropped 0; count of bases not matched to a gene: 1. This CDR3 has 14 amino acids. CDR1 is MDHEN, CDR2 SYDVKM, per germline. The CDR3 DNA reads TGTGCCAGCAGTTTGCAGGGGGCTAACTATGGCTACACCTTC. It specifies CASSLQGANYGYTF.

The chain has TRBV25-1 and TRBJ2-4; D is ambiguous. The CDR3 totals 14 residues. CDR1 and CDR2 (germline): MGHDK, SYGVNS. Trimming pared 2 bases from V and 2 bases from J, leaving 7 bases between. The CDR3 here is CASSESFSKNIQYF. CDR3 DNA: TGTGCCAGCAGTGAAAGCTTCTCCAAAAACATTCAGTACTTC.

This clone was detected only once. The rearrangement uses TRBV7-6 and TRBJ2-7, with unresolved D. The V gene's germline CDR1 is SGHVS and CDR2 FNYEAQ. V was pared by 0 bases and J by 3 bases, with 6 bases between. The CDR3 totals 13 residues. The CDR3 spells CASSLAQDYEQYF. CDR3 in DNA: TGTGCCAGCAGCTTAGCGCAGGACTACGAGCAGTACTTC.

In DNA form, the CDR3 reads TGCGCCAGCAGAAAACTAGCGGAGACCACCTACGAGCAGTACTTC. Translating gives CASRKLAETTYEQYF. The V call is TRBV5-1, the J call TRBJ2-5; TRBD2 aligns across 8 bases. The DNA matches TRBJ2-7 better at its end, which makes the J call doubtful. CDR1 is SGHRS and CDR2 is YFSETQ in the germline V gene. This CDR3 is 15 amino acids long.

The CDR3 reads CASSPGQENTEAFF. CDR3 nucleotide sequence: TGTGCCAGCAGCCCAGGACAGGAGAACACTGAAGCTTTCTTT. The rearrangement uses TRBV16 and TRBJ1-1, with TRBD1 matching 7 bases. J was trimmed by 1 base and V by 4 bases; bases with no gene match: 3. This CDR3 has 14 residues. The germline CDR1 and CDR2 sequences are KGHSY and FQNENV.

The CDR3 DNA sequence: TGCGCCAGCAGGGGGGGGAGTGCAACAGATACGCAGTATTTT. This codes for CASRGGSATDTQYF. V and J are TRBV5-1 and TRBJ2-3, with 7 bases lining up with TRBD2. V was clipped by 5 bases and J by 3 bases; unmatched bases: 6. The CDR3 is 14 amino acids. Germline lookup yields CDR1 SGHRS and CDR2 YFSETQ.

The chain uses TRBV9 and TRBJ1-2; possible D gene TRBD1, 6 bases. CDR3 length: 13 amino acids. V lost 4 bases, J lost 8 bases, and 15 bases lay in between. Germline V CDR1 and CDR2: SGDLS, YYNGEE. In nucleotides, the CDR3 is TGTGCCAGCAGCCCGGACAGTATACGGGGCTACACCTTC. This gives the protein CASSPDSIRGYTF.

The rearrangement uses TRBV28 and TRBJ2-3; 8 bases match TRBD2. Germline-derived CDR1 and CDR2 are MDHEN and SYDVKM. Unmatched junction bases numbered 9, after V lost 3 bases and J lost 4 bases. The CDR3 spans 16 residues. The CDR3 sequence: CASSFRREGVADTQYF. DNA for the CDR3: TGTGCCAGCAGTTTTCGTCGGGAGGGGGTGGCAGATACGCAGTATTTT.

The chain carries TRBV28 and TRBJ1-5, with D possibly TRBD1 on 6 matching bases. Germline-derived CDR1 and CDR2 are MDHEN and SYDVKM. The germline V and J ends were trimmed by 6 bases and 1 base, with 13 bases remaining between them. This CDR3 contains 15 residues. The CDR3 loop reads CASRRAGESNQPQHF. The CDR3 DNA sequence: TGTGCCAGCAGAAGGGCAGGGGAGAGCAATCAGCCCCAGCATTTT. Supplemented by reference TRBV28 and TRBJ1-5, the full variable domain reads DVKVTQSSRYLVKRTGEKVFLECVQDMDHENMFWYRQDPGLGLRLIYFSYDVKMKEKGDIPEGYSVSREKKERFSLILESASTNQTSMYLCASRRAGESNQPQHFGDGTRLSIL.

The chain couples TRBV29-1 to TRBJ2-1, with 12 bases identical to TRBD2. V lost 8 bases, J lost 4 bases, and 6 bases stayed unmatched. Germline V gives CDR1 SQVTM, CDR2 ANQGSEA. This CDR3 comprises 14 residues. CDR3 protein: CSSLAGGWYNEQFF. CDR3 DNA sequence: TGCAGCAGTCTAGCGGGAGGGTGGTACAATGAGCAGTTCTTC.

The table lists this clone with a few counts. The chain recombines TRBV28 with TRBJ2-7; 8 bases map to TRBD1. The CDR3 spans 14 residues. Germline V gene sequence: CDR1 MDHEN, CDR2 SYDVKM. Unmatched junction bases numbered 10, after V lost 5 bases and J lost 7 bases. CDR3 sequence (DNA): TGTGCCAGCAGTGGACAGGGCGGCAGGGGGGAGCAGTACTTC. Its protein product is CASSGQGGRGEQYF. Combining the CDR3 with reference TRBV28 and TRBJ2-7 gives the whole variable domain DVKVTQSSRYLVKRTGEKVFLECVQDMDHENMFWYRQDPGLGLRLIYFSYDVKMKEKGDIPEGYSVSREKKERFSLILESASTNQTSMYLCASSGQGGRGEQYFGPGTRLTVT.